This entry describes one T cell receptor beta chain. This CDR3 has 12 residues. V lost 6 bases to trimming and J lost 9 bases; unmatched junction nucleotides: 4. Germline-derived CDR1 and CDR2 are KGHSH and LQKENI. The assay was immunoSEQ multiplex PCR, and TCRdb's table has in-frame clones only and misses some. The table has about 67,000 clones, 87% seen once. The sample is drawn from a study of blood T cell repertoires in COVID-19. Material for sequencing was peripheral blood. V usage is TRBV18 and J usage is TRBJ2-1; 8 bases line up with TRBD2. This sequence originates from a man aged 50 or older with active COVID-19. This CDR3 is CASSPTSGEQFF. The CDR3 nucleotides are TGTGCCAGCTCGCCTACTAGCGGTGAGCAGTTCTTC.